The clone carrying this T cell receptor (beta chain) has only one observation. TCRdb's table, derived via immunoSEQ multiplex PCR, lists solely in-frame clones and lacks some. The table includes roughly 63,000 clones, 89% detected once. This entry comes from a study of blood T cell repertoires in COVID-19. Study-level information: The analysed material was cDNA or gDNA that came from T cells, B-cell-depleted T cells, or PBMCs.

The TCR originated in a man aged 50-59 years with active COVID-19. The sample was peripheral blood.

CDR3 in DNA: TGTGCCAGCAGCTTCCACCGGGACAGGGCCAATGGCTACACCTTC. The encoded protein is CASSFHRDRANGYTF. The chain links TRBV6-5 to TRBJ1-2, with 9 bases that match TRBD1. Germline CDR1 reads MNHEY; CDR2 reads SVGAGI. V lost 6 bases to trimming and J lost 6 bases; unmatched junction nucleotides: 11. The CDR3 runs 15 residues.